The TCR beta chain under discussion was sequenced for a study of T cells in Graves' hyperthyroidism and ophthalmopathy. Study-wide context: Prior to any treatment, at the point of initial diagnosis, peripheral blood was collected.

If no ophthalmopathy progression occurred within 18 months, Graves' hyperthyroidism was stable. Patients between 18 and 65 years old had hyperthyroidism, newly diagnosed and lasting under 2 months. Authors of the study amplified TCR beta CDR3 regions from RNA transcripts. HTBI primers were employed in a first-round RT-PCR of the TCR CDR3. TCRdb ran MiXCR on the multiplex PCR reads and lists one entry per CDR3 protein. This table has more than 500,000 distinct CDR3 sequences, about 16% appearing once. The CDR3 contains 11 residues. V shed 4 bases and J shed 17 bases, with 12 bases lying between them. Germline values: CDR1 MNHGY, CDR2 SVAAGI.

This chain connects TRBV6-9 to TRBJ1-6, with D possibly matching TRBD1 (5 bases). The receptor's source is a woman aged 25 to 39 with Graves' hyperthyroidism. The specimen sequenced was blood. CDR3 in amino acids: CASSFGTPIHF. Written as DNA, the CDR3 is TGTGCCAGCAGTTTTGGGACGCCTATCCACTTT.